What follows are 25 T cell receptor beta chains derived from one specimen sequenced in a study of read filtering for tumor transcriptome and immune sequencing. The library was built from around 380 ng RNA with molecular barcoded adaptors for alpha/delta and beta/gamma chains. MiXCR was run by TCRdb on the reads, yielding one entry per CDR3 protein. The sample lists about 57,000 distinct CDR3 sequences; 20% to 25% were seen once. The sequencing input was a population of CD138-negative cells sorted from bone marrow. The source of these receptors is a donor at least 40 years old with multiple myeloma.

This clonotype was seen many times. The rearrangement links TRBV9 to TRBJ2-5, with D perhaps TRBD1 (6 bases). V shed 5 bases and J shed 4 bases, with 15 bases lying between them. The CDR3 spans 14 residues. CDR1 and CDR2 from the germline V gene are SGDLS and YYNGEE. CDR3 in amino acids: CASSLDSRGETQYF. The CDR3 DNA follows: TGTGCCAGCAGTTTAGACTCCAGGGGAGAGACCCAGTACTTC.

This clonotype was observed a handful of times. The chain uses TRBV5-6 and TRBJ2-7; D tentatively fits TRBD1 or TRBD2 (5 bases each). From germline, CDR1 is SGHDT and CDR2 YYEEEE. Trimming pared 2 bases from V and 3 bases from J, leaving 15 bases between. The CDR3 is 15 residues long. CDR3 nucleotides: TGTGCCAGCAGCTTAAAACCGGGACGGGGCTACGAGCAGTACTTC. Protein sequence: CASSLKPGRGYEQYF.

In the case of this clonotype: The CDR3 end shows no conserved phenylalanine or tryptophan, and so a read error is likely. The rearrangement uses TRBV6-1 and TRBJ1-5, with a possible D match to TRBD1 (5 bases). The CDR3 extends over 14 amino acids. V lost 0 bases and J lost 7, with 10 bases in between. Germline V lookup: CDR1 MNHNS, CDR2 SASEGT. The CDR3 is CASSEAWRGQPQHL. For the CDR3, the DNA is TGTGCCAGCAGTGAAGCTTGGAGGGGACAGCCCCAGCATCTT.

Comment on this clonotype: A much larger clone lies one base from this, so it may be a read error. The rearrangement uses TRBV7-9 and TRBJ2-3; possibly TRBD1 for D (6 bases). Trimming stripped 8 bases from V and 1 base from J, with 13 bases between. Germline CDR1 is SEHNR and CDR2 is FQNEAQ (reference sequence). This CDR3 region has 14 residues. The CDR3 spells CASSRSGGTDTQYF. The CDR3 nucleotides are TGTGCCAGCTCCAGGTCAGGGGGCACAGATACGCAGTATTTT.

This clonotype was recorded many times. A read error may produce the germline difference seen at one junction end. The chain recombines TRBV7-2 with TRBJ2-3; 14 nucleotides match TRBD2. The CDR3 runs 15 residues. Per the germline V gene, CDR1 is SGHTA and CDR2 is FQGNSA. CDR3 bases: TGTGCCAGCAGCTCAGAGGGACTAGCGGGAGTGGTTGCGGATTTT. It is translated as CASSSEGLAGVVADF.

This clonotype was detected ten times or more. DNA for the CDR3: TGTGCCAGCAGCCAAGGGAGCTCACCCCTCCACTTT. Translated: CASSQGSSPLHF. V usage is TRBV14 and J usage is TRBJ1-6; D is unclear. Per the germline V gene, CDR1 is SGHDN and CDR2 is FVKESK. There are 12 residues in the CDR3. V was trimmed by 1 base and J by 10 bases, leaving 5 bases between them.

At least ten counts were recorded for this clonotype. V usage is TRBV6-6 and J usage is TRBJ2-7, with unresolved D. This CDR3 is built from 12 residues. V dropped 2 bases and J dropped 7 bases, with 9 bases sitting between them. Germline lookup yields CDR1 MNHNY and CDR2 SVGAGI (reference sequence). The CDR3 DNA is TGTGCCAGCAGTTACATGAGGTCAGAGCAGTACTTC. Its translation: CASSYMRSEQYF.

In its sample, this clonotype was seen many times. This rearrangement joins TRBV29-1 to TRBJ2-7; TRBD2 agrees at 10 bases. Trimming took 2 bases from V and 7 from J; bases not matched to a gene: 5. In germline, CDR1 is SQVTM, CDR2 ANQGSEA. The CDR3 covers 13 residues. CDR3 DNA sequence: TGCAGCGTTGAAAGTCTAGCGGGAGCGGAGCAGTACTTC. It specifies CSVESLAGAEQYF.

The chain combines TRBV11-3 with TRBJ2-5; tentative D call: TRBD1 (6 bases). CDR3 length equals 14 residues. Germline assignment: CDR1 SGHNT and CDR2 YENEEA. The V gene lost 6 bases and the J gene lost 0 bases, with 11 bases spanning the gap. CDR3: CASSPTGYQETQYF. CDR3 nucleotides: TGTGCCAGCAGTCCCACAGGGTACCAAGAGACCCAGTACTTC.

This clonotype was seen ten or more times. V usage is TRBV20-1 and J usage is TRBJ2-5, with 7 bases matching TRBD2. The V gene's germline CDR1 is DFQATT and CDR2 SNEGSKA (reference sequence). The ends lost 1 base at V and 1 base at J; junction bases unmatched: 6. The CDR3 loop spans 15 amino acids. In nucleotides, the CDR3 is TGCAGTGCTAGAGCGTTGTCTAGCGGCCAAGAGACCCAGTACTTC. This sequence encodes CSARALSSGQETQYF.

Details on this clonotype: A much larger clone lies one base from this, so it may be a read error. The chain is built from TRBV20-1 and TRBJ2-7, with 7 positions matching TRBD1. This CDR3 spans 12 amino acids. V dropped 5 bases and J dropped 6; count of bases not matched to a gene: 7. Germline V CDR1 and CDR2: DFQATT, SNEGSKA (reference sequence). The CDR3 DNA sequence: TGCAGTGCTCCGGGACAGAGCCTCGAGCAGTACTTC. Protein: CSAPGQSLEQYF.

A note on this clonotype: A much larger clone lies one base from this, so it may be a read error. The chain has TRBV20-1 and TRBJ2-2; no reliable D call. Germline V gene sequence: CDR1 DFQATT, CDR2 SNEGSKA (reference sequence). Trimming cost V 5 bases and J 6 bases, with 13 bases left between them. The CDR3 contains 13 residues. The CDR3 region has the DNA TGCAGTGCTCTGTACCTCGGGCCCGGGGAGCTGTTTTTT. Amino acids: CSALYLGPGELFF.

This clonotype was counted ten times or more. This chain's CDR3 is CASSSQSDTEAFF. The CDR3 DNA sequence: TGTGCCAGCAGCTCCCAGTCCGACACTGAAGCTTTCTTT. The chain joins TRBV7-3 to TRBJ1-1; the D is unclear. This CDR3 spans 13 amino acids. In germline, CDR1 is SGHTA, CDR2 FQGTGA. Between the trimmed V and J ends, which lost 4 bases and 3 bases, there was a span of 9 bases.

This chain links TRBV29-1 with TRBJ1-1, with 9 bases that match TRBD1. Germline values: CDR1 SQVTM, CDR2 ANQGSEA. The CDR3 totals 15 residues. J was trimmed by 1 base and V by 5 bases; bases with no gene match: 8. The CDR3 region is CSVTLPGQGNTEAFF. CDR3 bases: TGCAGCGTTACGCTCCCGGGACAGGGGAACACTGAAGCTTTCTTT.

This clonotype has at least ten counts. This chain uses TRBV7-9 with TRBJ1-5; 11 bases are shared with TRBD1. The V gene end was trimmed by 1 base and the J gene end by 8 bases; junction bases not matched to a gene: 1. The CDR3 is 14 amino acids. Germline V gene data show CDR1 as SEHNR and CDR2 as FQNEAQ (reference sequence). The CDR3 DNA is TGTGCCAGCAGCTTAGGGACAGGGGGCGAGCCCCAGCATTTT. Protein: CASSLGTGGEPQHF.

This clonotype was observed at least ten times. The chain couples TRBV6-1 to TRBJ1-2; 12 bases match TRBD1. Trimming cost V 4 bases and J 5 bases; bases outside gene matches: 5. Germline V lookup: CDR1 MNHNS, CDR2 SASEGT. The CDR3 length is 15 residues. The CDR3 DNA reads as TGTGCCAGCAGTGGCGGGGACAGGGGGCTTTATGGCTACACCTTC. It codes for CASSGGDRGLYGYTF.

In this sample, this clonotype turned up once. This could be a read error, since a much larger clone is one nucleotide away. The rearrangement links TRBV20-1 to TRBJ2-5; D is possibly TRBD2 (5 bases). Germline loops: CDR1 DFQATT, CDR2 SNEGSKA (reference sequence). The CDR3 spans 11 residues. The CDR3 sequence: CSARVGETQCF. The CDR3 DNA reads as TGCAGTGCTAGAGTGGGAGAGACCCAGTGCTTC.

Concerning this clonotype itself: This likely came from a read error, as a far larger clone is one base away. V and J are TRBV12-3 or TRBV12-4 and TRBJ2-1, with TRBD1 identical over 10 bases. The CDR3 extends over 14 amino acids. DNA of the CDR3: TGTGCCAGCAGCCGCTGGGACAGGGGTAATGAGCATTTCTTC. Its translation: CASSRWDRGNEHFF.

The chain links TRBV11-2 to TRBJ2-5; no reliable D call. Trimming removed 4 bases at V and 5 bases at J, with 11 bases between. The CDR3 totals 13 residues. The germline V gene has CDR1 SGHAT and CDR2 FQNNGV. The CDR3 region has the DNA TGTGCCAGCAGCTACGGGTTCCCGGAGACCCAGTACTTC. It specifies CASSYGFPETQYF.

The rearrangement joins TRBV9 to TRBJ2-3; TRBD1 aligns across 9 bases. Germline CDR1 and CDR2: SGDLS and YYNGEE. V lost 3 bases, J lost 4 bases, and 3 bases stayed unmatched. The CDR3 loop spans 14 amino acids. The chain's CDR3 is CASSAGQGPDTQYF. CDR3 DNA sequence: TGTGCCAGCAGCGCTGGACAGGGGCCAGATACGCAGTATTTT.

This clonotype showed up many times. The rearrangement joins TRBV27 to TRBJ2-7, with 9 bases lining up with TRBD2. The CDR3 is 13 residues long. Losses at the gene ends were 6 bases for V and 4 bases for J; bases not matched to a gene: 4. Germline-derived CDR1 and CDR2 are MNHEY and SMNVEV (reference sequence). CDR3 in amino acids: CASSLAGAYEQYF. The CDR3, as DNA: TGTGCCAGCAGCTTAGCGGGAGCGTACGAGCAGTACTTC.

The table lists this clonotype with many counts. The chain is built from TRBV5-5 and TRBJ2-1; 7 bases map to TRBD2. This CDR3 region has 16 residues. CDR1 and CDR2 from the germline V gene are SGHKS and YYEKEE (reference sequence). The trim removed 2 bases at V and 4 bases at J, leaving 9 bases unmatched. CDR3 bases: TGTGCCAGCAGCTTTATGTTGTCTAGCGGATACAATGAGCAGTTCTTC. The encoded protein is CASSFMLSSGYNEQFF.

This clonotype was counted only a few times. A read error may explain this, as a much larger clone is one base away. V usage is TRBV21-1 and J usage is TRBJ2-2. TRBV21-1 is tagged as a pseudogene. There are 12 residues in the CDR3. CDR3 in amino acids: CASSIRTGELFF. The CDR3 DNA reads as TGTGCCAGCAGCATACGCACCGGGGAGCTGTTTTTT.

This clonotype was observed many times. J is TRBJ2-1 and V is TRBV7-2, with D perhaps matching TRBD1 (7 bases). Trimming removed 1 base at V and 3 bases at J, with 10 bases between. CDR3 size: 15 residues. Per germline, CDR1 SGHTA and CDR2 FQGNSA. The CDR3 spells CASSLGQGGYNEQFF. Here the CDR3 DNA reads TGTGCCAGCAGCTTAGGGCAGGGGGGCTACAATGAGCAGTTCTTC.

In DNA form, the CDR3 reads TGTGCCAGCAGTTTAGAAACCGCATCACCCCTCCACTTT. It is translated as CASSLETASPLHF. The V gene is TRBV12-3 or TRBV12-4, the J gene TRBJ1-6; unclear D gene. The CDR3 loop spans 13 amino acids. The germline V and J ends were trimmed by 1 base and 10 bases, with 8 bases remaining between them.